The sequence of this T cell receptor (beta chain) was determined in a study of T cell repertoires in cytomegalovirus infection. Turning to the study itself: The authors used CMV epitopes that were HLA-C-restricted (recently identified) and HLA-B-restricted (well studied). It was the public TCR beta signatures that indicated both CMV infection and matching HLA type.

In germline, CDR1 is LNHNV, CDR2 YYDKDF (reference sequence). Trimming took 0 bases from V and 5 from J, leaving 13 bases between them. There are 16 residues in the CDR3. The sample holds a few counts of this clonotype. The antigen remains unidentified. TCRdb reprocessed the reads via MiXCR and lists one record per CDR3 protein. The data contain 700,000 to 950,000 distinct CDR3 sequences, less than 35% of them singletons. General study points: In two of eight donors, the top clonotype was HLA-C-restricted CMV-specific.

The rearrangement links TRBV15 to TRBJ1-4, with D unclear. The material was cultured CD8+ T cells from PBMCs, obtained from culture after CMV antigen stimulation. This clonotype originated in a human donor in good health (CMV status not recorded). Some clones in this sample may be carry-over from other donors' samples. Written as DNA, the CDR3 is TGTGCCACCAGCAGAGATAGGACCAATTCGAATGAAAAACTGTTTTTT. As protein: CATSRDRTNSNEKLFF.